A selection of T cell receptor beta chains follows, all from one sample in a study of blood T cell repertoires in COVID-19. Some clones are missing from TCRdb's copy, which holds only in-frame ones; the method was immunoSEQ multiplex PCR. The repertoire holds about 82,000 clones, with roughly 89% as singletons. The sample was PBMCs or T cells enriched from blood (not recorded which). The receptors come from a woman aged 45-65 years with acute COVID-19. Both conserved end residues are part of each CDR3. The D gene is left open where the match is weak.

d_call j_call cdr3_length v_call cdr3_nt cdr3_aa
TRBD1 TRBJ1-5 14 TRBV2 TGTGCCAGCAGTGGTACGACAGGGAGGCAGCCCCAGCATTTT CASSGTTGRQPQHF
. TRBJ1-6 17 TRBV21-1 TGTGCCAGCAGCTCCCCGGGGACAGGGTCGGATAATTCACCCCTCCACTTT CASSSPGTGSDNSPLHF
. TRBJ2-1 15 TRBV4-1 TGCGCCAGCAGCCAAGATGCGGGGAACTACAATGAGCAGTTCTTC CASSQDAGNYNEQFF
. TRBJ1-3 14 TRBV6-2/TRBV6-3 TGTGCCAGCAGTCTGGGACTCCCGATGGACACCATATATTTT CASSLGLPMDTIYF
TRBD1 TRBJ1-2 14 TRBV5-1 TGCGCCAGCAGGAACGGGACAGGGGGGTATGGCTACACCTTC CASRNGTGGYGYTF
. TRBJ1-5 18 TRBV5-5 TGTGCCAGCAGCTCCCGCTATGGCATGAGGGATAGCAATCAGCCCCAGCATTTT CASSSRYGMRDSNQPQHF
TRBD1 TRBJ1-1 14 TRBV5-1 TGCGCCAGCAGCTTGGTGTCAGGGGGCACTGAAGCTTTCTTT CASSLVSGGTEAFF
TRBD2 TRBJ2-7 15 TRBV7-2 TGTGCCAGCAGCCCCGGGACTAGCAGCTCCTACGAGCAGTACTTC CASSPGTSSSYEQYF
. TRBJ2-7 13 TRBV4-1 TGCGCCAGCAGCGACGGAGGCGGGCTAAGCCAGTACTTC CASSDGGGLSQYF
. TRBJ1-3 14 TRBV30 TGTGCCCGTACACAGGGTGGGGCGGGAAACACCATATATTTT CARTQGGAGNTIYF